This TCR beta chain was identified in a study of blood T cell repertoires in COVID-19. Across the whole study: Acute-phase and convalescent COVID-19 samples originated in the United States, Italy and Spain.

This clone was seen just once. Participants were aged about 18 to 90 years, lived in about 26 US areas, and enrolled virtually. Membership in each cohort depended on participant-reported clinical history. Resolution of symptoms, clearance, or two negative PCRs was present in recovered Cohort 3 donors. Sequencing was performed with immunoSEQ multiplex PCR; in TCRdb, only in-frame clones are kept and a portion is missing. The sample yields around 450,000 clones, less than 95% seen once. Trimming left V 3 bases short and J 0 bases short, with 12 bases between. The CDR3 spans 14 residues. Germline values: CDR1 GTSNPN, CDR2 SVGIG (reference sequence).

The chain is built from TRBV30 and TRBJ2-7, with a weak D call TRBD2 (6 bases). The sequenced sample was PBMCs or T cells enriched from blood (not recorded which). The clonotype was recovered from a man younger than 30 who had recovered from COVID-19. The CDR3 region has the DNA TGTGCCTGGAGACACCACGGGGGCTCCTACGAGCAGTACTTC. It encodes CAWRHHGGSYEQYF.